This TCR beta chain was observed in a study of T cell responses to AZD1222 COVID-19 vaccine. The data were produced by immunoSEQ multiplex PCR, yet TCRdb's version contains in-frame clones alone and is incomplete. The sample lists approximately 110,000 clones, about nine tenths occurring once. V was trimmed by 6 bases and J by 3 bases, leaving 14 bases between them. Germline assignment: CDR1 WNHNN and CDR2 SYGVQD (reference sequence). This CDR3 has 15 amino acids. To note about this clone: The antigen remains undetermined.

General study points: Clonal diversity was possibly underestimated, and the donors were mostly white British, with more females. Nearly half of spike-specific TCRs reportedly target variant regions that are unmutated in the B.1.351 and B.1.1.7 variants. Across the whole spike, CD4 TCRs peaked at regions 160-218 and 743-854. Two doses of AZD1222 preceded a rise in Spike-specific TCR breadth and depth.

The gene calls are TRBV10-1 and TRBJ2-2, with D perhaps being TRBD1 or TRBD2 (5 bases each). This TCR was recovered from an adult in good health. Sequencing used peripheral blood, obtained on day 0 of AZD1222 vaccination. The CDR3 spells CASSRRQGHTGELFF. CDR3 DNA sequence: TGCGCCAGCAGCCGGAGGCAGGGTCACACCGGGGAGCTGTTTTTT.